This section outlines one T cell receptor (beta chain) sequence together with its context. The sample is drawn from a study of blood T cell repertoires in COVID-19. At the level of the study: PBMCs, B-cell-depleted T cells, or T cells provided the cDNA or gDNA that made up the material.

Trimming took 0 bases from V and 3 from J; bases not matched to a gene: 2. The CDR3 totals 16 residues. Germline CDR1 LGHNA, CDR2 YNFKEQ. How the authors handled the data: Amplification with reference gene primers provided the estimates of nucleated cell counts. Assay used: immunoSEQ multiplex PCR; TCRdb lists only in-frame clones, some missing. That table gives V, J and clone size, and the DNA gave D and trimming. The sample carries about 140,000 clones, around 87% recorded once. The chain couples TRBV4-2 to TRBJ2-1, with 10 positions matching TRBD2. The sequenced sample consisted of peripheral blood. The TCR was taken from a human donor in a cohort sampled during active COVID-19. DNA for the CDR3: TGTGCCAGCAGCCAAGATGCTAGCGGGAGCTACAATGAGCAGTTCTTC. Its translation: CASSQDASGSYNEQFF.